This T cell receptor (beta chain) is from a study of T-cell memory formation after mild COVID-19. About this clonotype itself: Its antigen remains unknown.

TCRdb independently ran MiXCR on the 5' RACE reads; one entry per CDR3 protein. The sample records under 110,000 distinct CDR3 sequences, approximately 15% being singletons. General study points: Researchers found some responding clones in pre-infection memory, a sign that cross-reactive memory joined.

The receptor was derived from an adult woman who had mild COVID-19 (a few samples of this study predate the infection). Cell type and time point are not known. Specimen: PBMCs or a T cell subset sorted from them (not recorded which).

CDR3 in amino acids: CASSLDRPVEQYF. CDR3 nucleotide sequence: TGCGCCAGCAGCTTGGATCGTCCCGTCGAGCAGTACTTC. The gene calls are TRBV5-1 and TRBJ2-7; D ambiguous. The length of the CDR3 is 13 residues. Trimming stripped 0 bases from V and 6 bases from J, with 10 bases between. Germline assignment: CDR1 SGHRS and CDR2 YFSETQ.